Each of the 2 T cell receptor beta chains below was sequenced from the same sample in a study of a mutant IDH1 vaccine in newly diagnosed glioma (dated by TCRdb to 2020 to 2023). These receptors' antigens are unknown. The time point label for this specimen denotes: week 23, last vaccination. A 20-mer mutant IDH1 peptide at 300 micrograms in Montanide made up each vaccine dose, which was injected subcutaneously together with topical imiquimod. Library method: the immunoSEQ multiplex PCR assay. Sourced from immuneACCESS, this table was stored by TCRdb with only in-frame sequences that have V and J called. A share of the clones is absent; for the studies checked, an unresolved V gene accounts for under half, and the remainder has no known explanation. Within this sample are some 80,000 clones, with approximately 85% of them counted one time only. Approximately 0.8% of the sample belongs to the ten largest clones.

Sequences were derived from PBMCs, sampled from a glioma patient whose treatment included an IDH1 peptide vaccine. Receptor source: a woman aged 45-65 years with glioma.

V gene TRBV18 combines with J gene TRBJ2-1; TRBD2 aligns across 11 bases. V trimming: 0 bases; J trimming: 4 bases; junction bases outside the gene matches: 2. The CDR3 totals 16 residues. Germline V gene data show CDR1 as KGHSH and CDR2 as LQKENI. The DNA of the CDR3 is TGTGCCAGCTCACCACCGTCTAGCGGGAGGTACAATGAGCAGTTCTTC. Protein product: CASSPPSSGRYNEQFF.

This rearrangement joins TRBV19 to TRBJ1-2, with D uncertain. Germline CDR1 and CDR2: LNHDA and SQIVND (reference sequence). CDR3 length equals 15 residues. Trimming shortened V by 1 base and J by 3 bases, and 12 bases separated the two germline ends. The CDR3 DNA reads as TGTGCCAGTAGTATAGGAGGGCAGAACTACTATGGCTACACCTTC. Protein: CASSIGGQNYYGYTF. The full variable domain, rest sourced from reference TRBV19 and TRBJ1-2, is DGGITQSPKYLFRKEGQNVTLSCEQNLNHDAMYWYRQDPGQGLRLIYYSQIVNDFQKGDIAEGYSVSREKKESFPLTVTSAQKNPTAFYLCASSIGGQNYYGYTFGSGTRLTVV.